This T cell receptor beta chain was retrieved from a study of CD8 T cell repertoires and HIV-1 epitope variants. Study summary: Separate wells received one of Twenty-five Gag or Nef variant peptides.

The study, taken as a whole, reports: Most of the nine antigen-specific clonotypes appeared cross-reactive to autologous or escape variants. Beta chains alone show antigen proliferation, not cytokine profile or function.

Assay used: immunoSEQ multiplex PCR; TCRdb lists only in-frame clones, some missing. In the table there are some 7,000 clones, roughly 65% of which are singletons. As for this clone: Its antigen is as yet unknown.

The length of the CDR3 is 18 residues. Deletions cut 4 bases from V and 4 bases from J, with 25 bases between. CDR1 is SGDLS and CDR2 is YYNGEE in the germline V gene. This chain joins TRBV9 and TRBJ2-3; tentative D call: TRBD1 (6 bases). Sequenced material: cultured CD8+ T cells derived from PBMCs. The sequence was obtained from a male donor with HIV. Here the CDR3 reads CASSMPGPGQISADTQYF. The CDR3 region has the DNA TGTGCCAGCAGCATGCCCGGTCCCGGACAGATATCTGCAGATACGCAGTATTTT.